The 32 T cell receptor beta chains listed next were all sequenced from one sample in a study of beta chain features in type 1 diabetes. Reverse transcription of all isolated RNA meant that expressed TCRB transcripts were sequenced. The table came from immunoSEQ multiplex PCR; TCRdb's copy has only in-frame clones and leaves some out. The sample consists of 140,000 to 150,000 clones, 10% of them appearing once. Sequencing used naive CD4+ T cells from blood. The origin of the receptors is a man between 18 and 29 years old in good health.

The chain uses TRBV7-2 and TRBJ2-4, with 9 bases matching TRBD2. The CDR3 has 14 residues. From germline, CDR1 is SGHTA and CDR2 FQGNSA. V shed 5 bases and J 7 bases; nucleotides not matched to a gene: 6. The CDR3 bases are TGTGCCAGCAGCGCTTTAGCGGGGGTTAACATTCAGTACTTC. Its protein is CASSALAGVNIQYF.

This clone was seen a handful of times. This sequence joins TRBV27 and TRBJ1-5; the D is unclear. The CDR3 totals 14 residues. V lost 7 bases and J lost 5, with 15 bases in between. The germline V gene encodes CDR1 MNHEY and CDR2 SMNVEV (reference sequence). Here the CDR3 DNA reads TGTGCCAGCACTCCGGGAGCTAACCATCAGCCCCAGCATTTT. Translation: CASTPGANHQPQHF.

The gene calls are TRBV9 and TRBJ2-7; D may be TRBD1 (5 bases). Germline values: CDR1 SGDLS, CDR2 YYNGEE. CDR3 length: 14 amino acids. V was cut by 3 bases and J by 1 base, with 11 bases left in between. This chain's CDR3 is CASSATGRSYEQYF. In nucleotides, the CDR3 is TGTGCCAGCAGCGCCACAGGCCGGTCCTACGAGCAGTACTTC.

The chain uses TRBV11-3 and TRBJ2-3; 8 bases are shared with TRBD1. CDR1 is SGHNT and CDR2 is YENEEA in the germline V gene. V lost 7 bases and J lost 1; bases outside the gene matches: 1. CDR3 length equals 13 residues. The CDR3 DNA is TGTGCCAGCAAACAGGGGGGCACAGATACGCAGTATTTT. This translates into CASKQGGTDTQYF.

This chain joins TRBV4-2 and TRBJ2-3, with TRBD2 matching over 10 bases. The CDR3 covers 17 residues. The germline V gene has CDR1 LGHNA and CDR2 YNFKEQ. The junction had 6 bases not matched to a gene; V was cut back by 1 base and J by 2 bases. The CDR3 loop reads CASSQALAGGTTDTQYF. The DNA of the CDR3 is TGTGCCAGCAGCCAAGCCTTAGCGGGGGGAACCACAGATACGCAGTATTTT.

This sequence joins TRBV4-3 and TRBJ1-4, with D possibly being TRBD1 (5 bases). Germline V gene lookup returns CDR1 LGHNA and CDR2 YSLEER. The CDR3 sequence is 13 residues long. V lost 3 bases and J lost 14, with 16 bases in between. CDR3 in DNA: TGCGCCAGCAGCCAGACCGGGGGGTTCGAGCTGTTTTTT. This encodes CASSQTGGFELFF.

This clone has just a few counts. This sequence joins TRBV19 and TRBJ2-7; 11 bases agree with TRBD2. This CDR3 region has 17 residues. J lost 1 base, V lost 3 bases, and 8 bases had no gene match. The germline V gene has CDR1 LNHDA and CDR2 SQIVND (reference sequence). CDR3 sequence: CASSILLAGGRSYEQYF. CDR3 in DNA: TGTGCCAGTAGTATCCTTCTAGCGGGGGGTCGTTCCTACGAGCAGTACTTC. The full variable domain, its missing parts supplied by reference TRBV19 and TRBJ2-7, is DGGITQSPKYLFRKEGQNVTLSCEQNLNHDAMYWYRQDPGQGLRLIYYSQIVNDFQKGDIAEGYSVSREKKESFPLTVTSAQKNPTAFYLCASSILLAGGRSYEQYFGPGTRLTVT.

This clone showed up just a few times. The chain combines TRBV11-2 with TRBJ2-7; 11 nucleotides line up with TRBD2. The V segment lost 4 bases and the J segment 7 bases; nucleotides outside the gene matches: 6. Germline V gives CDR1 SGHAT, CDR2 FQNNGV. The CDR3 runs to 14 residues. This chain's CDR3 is CASSSIAGGLEQYF. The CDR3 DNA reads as TGTGCCAGCAGCTCAATAGCGGGGGGGCTAGAGCAGTACTTC.

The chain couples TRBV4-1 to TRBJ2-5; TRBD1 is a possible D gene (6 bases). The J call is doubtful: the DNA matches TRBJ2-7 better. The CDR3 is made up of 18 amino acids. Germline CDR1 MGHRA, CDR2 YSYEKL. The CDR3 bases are TGCGCCAGCAGCAAGATGGGTACCGGGACACAAAACGTCTACGAGCAGTACTTC. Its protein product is CASSKMGTGTQNVYEQYF.

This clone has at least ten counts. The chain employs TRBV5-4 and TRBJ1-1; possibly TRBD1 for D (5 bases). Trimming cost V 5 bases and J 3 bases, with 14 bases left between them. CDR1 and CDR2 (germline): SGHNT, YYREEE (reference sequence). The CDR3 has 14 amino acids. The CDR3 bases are TGTGCCAGCAGTTACCGCGCGGGGGACACTGAAGCTTTCTTT. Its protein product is CASSYRAGDTEAFF. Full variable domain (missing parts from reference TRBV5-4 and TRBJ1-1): ETGVTQSPTHLIKTRGQQVTLRCSSQSGHNTVSWYQQALGQGPQFIFQYYREEENGRGNFPPRFSGLQFPNYSSELNVNALELDDSALYLCASSYRAGDTEAFFGQGTRLTVV.

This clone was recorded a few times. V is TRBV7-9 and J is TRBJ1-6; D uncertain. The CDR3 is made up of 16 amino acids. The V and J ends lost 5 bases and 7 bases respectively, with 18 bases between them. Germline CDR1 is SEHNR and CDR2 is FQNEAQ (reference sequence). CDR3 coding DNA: TGTGCCAGCAGCCCGAGCGGGGATATCGGGAATTCACCCCTCCACTTT. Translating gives CASSPSGDIGNSPLHF.

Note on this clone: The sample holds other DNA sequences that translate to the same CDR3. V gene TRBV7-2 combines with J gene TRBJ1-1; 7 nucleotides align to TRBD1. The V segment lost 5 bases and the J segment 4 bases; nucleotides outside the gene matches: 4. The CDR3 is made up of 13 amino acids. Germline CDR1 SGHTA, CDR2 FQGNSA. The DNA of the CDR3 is TGTGCCAGCAGCCCTCAGGGGGGCACTGAAGCTTTCTTT. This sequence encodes CASSPQGGTEAFF.

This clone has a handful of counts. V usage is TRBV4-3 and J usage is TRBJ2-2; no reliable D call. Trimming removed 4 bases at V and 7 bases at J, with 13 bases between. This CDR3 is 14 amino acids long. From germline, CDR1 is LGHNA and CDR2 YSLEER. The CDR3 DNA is TGCGCCAGCAGCCCACTTGAAAGTGGCGGGGAGCTGTTTTTT. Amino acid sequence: CASSPLESGGELFF.

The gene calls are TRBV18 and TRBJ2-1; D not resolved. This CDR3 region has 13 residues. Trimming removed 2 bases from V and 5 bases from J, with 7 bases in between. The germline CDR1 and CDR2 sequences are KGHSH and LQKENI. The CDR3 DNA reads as TGTGCCAGCTCACCAGGAGAAAACAATGAGCAGTTCTTC. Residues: CASSPGENNEQFF.

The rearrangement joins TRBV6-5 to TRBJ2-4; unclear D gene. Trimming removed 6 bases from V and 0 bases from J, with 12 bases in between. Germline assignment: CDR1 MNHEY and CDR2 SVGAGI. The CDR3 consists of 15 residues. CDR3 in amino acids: CASSSGVLAKNIQYF. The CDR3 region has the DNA TGTGCCAGCAGCTCAGGCGTTTTAGCCAAAAACATTCAGTACTTC.

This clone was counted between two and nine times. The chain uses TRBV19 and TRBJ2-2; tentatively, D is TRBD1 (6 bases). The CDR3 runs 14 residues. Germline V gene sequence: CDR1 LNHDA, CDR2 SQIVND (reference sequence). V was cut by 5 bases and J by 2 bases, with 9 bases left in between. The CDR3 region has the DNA TGTGCCAGTAGTCTACAGGGCAACACCGGGGAGCTGTTTTTT. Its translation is CASSLQGNTGELFF.

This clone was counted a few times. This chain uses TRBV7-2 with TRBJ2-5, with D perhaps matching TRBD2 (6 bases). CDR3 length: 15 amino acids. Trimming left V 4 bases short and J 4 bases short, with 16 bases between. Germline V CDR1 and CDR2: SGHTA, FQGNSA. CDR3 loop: CASSSGTEGPETQYF. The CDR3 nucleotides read TGTGCCAGCAGCTCCGGGACGGAGGGACCAGAGACCCAGTACTTC.

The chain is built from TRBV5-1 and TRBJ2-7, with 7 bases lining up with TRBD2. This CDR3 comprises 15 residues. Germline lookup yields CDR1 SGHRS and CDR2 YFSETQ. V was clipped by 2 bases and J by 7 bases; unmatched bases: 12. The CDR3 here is CASSLVPSGGSEQYF. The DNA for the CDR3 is TGCGCCAGCAGCTTAGTGCCTAGCGGCGGCTCGGAGCAGTACTTC.

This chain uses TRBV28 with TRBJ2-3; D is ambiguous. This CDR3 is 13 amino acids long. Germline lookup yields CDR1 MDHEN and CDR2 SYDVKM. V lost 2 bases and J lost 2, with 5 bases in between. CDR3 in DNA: TGTGCCAGCAGTTTACTGTCCACAGATACGCAGTATTTT. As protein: CASSLLSTDTQYF.

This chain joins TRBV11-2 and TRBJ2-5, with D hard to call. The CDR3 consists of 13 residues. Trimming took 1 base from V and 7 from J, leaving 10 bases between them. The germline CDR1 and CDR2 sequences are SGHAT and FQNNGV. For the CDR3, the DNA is TGTGCCAGCAGCTTAGTAGAGGTGGGGACCCAGTACTTC. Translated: CASSLVEVGTQYF.

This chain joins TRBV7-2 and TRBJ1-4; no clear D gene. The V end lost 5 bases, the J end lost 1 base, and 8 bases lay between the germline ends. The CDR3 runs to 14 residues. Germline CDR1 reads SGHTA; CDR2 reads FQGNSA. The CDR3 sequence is CASSPAGTNEKLFF. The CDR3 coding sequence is TGTGCCAGCAGCCCGGCGGGAACTAATGAAAAACTGTTTTTT.

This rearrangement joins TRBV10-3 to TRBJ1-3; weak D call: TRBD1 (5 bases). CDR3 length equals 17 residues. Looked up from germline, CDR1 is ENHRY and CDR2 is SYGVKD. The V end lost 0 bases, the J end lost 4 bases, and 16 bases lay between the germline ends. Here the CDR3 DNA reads TGTGCCATCAGTGAGTCCCCATTCCGGGGGTCGGGAAACACCATATATTTT. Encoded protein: CAISESPFRGSGNTIYF.

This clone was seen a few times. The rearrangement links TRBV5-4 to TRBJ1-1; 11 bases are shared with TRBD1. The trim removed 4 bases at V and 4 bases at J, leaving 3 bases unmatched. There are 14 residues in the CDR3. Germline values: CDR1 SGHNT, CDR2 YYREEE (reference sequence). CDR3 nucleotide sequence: TGTGCCAGCAGCGGGGACAGGGGGGGCACTGAAGCTTTCTTT. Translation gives CASSGDRGGTEAFF.

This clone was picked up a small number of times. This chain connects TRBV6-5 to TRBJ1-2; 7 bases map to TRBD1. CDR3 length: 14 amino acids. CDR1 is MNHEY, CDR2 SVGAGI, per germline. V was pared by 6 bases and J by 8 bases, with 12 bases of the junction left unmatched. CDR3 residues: CASSQVGTESGYTF. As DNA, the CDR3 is TGTGCCAGCAGCCAAGTGGGGACAGAGTCAGGCTACACCTTC.

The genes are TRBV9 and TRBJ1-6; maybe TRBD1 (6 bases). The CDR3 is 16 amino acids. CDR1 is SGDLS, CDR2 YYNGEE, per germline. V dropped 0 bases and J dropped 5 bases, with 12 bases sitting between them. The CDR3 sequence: CASSVGGQSNNSPLHF. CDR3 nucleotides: TGTGCCAGCAGCGTAGGGGGACAAAGCAATAATTCACCCCTCCACTTT.

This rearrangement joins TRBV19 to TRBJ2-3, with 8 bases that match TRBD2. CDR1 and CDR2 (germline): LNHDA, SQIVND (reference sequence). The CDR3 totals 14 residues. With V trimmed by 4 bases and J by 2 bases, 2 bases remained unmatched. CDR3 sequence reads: CASSTRGATDTQYF. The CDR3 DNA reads TGTGCCAGTAGTACGCGGGGGGCCACAGATACGCAGTATTTT.

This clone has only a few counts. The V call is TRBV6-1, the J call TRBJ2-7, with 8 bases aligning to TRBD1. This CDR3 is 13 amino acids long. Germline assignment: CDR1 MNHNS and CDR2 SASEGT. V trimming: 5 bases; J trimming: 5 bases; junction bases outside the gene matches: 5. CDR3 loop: CASSIQGGDEQYF. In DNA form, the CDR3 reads TGTGCCAGCAGTATACAGGGGGGAGACGAGCAGTACTTC.

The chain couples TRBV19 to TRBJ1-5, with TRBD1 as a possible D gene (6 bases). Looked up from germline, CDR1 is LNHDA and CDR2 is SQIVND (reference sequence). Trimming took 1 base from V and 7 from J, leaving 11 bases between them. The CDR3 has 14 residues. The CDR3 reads CASSIAGARQPQHF. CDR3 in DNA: TGTGCCAGTAGTATAGCAGGGGCCCGGCAGCCCCAGCATTTT. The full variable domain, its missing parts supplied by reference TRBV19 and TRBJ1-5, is DGGITQSPKYLFRKEGQNVTLSCEQNLNHDAMYWYRQDPGQGLRLIYYSQIVNDFQKGDIAEGYSVSREKKESFPLTVTSAQKNPTAFYLCASSIAGARQPQHFGDGTRLSIL.

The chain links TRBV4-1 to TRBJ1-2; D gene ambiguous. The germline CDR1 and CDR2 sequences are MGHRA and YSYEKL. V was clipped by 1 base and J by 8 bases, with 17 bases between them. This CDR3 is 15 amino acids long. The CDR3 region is CASSQVSLITGGYTF. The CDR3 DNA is TGCGCCAGCAGCCAAGTCAGTCTTATTACGGGAGGCTACACCTTC.

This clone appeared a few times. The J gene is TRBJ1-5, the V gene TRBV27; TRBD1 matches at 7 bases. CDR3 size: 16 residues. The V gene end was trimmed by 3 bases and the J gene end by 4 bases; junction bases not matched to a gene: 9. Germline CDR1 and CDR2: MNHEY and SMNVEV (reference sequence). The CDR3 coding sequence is TGTGCCAGCAGTTTGTCGACAGGGCTTGGGAATCAGCCCCAGCATTTT. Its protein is CASSLSTGLGNQPQHF.

CDR3 in amino acids: CASSETSGGEKTQYF. The DNA of the CDR3 is TGTGCCAGCAGCGAGACTAGCGGGGGTGAAAAGACCCAGTACTTC. V usage is TRBV9 and J usage is TRBJ2-5; the match to TRBD2 covers 12 bases. The CDR3 length is 15 residues. The germline V gene has CDR1 SGDLS and CDR2 YYNGEE. The ends lost 3 bases at V and 6 bases at J; junction bases unmatched: 6.

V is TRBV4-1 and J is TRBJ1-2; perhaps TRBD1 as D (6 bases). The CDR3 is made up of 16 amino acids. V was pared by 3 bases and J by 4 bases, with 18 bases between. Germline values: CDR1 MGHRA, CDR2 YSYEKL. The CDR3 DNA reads TGCGCCAGCAGCCACCACGCCGGCAGGGGCGCCTATGGCTACACCTTC. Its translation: CASSHHAGRGAYGYTF.